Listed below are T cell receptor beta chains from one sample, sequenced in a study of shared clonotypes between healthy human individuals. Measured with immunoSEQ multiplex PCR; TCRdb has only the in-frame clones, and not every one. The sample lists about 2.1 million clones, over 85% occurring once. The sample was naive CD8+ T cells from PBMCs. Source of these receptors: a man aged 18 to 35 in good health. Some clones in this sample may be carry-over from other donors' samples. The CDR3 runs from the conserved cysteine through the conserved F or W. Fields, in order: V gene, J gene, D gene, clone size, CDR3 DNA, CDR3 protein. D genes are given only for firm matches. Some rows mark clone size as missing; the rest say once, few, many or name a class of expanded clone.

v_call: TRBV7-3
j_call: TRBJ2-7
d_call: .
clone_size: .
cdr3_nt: TGTGCCAGCAGCCCGGGACACTTCAGAGAGCAGTACTTC
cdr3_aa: CASSPGHFREQYF

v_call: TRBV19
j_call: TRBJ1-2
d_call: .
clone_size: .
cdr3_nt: TGTGCCAGTAGTATAGATAACAGGCCCTTGACTGACTACACCTTC
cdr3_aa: CASSIDNRPLTDYTF

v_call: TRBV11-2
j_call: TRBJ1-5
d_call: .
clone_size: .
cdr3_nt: TGTGCCAGCAGCATACCACTGGGACGGGACTTGGTTCAGCCCCAGCATTTT
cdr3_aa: CASSIPLGRDLVQPQHF

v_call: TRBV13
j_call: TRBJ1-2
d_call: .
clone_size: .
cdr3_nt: TGTGCCAGCAGCTTAGGCCTTACTGCCTATGGCTACACCTTC
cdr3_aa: CASSLGLTAYGYTF

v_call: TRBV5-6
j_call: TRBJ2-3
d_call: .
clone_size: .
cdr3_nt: TGTGCCAGCAGCCAAATGGGCGCCCCCCTCACAGATACGCAGTATTTT
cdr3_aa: CASSQMGAPLTDTQYF

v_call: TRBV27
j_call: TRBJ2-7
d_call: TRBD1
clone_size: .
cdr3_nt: TGTGCCAGCAGTTCCCGACAGGGCTATTACGAGCAGTACTTC
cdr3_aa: CASSSRQGYYEQYF

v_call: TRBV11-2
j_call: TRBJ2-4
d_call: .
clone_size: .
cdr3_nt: TGTGCCAGCAGCACCGTAGTCTTGGGCAAAAACATTCAGTACTTC
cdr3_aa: CASSTVVLGKNIQYF

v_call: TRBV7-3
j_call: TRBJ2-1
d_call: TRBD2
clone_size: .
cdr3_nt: TGTGCCAGCAGCTCCGGACTAGTCACCTACAATGAGCAGTTCTTC
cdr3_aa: CASSSGLVTYNEQFF

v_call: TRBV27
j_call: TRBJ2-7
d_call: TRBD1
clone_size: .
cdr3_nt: TGTGCCAGCCGACTCCGGGACAGCGACCTCTACGAGCAGTACTTC
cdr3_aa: CASRLRDSDLYEQYF

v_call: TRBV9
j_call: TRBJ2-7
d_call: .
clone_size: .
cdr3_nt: TGTGCCAGCAGCCCAAGAGGGTTGGGGTCCTACGAGCAGTACTTC
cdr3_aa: CASSPRGLGSYEQYF

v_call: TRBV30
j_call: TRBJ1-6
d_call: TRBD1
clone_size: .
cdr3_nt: TGTGCCTGGCTTGACCGGGACAGGAAATCCAACATCTATAATTCACCCCTCCACTTT
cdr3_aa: CAWLDRDRKSNIYNSPLHF

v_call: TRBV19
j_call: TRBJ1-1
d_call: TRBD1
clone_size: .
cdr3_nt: TGTGCCAGTAGTATTCGTGGACAGGGGGCCGTGTTACTGCACACTGAAGCTTTCTTT
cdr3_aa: CASSIRGQGAVLLHTEAFF

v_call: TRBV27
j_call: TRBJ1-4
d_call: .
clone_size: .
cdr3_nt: TGTGCCAGCAGTGCCTCAGGGGATCGCCCTAATGAAAAACTGTTTTTT
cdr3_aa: CASSASGDRPNEKLFF

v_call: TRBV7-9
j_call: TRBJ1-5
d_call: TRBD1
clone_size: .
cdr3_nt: TGTGCCAGCAGCGACACCCGGGACAGTTATCAGCCCCAGCATTTT
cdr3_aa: CASSDTRDSYQPQHF

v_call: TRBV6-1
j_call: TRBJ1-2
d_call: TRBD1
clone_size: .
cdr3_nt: TGTGCCAGCAGTGAAAGACAGGGGAGGATCTATGGCTACACCTTC
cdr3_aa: CASSERQGRIYGYTF

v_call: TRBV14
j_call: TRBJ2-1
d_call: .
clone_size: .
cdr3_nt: TGTGCCAGCAGCCAAGTGGGTCTAGGCGGACCCGAGGGCAATGAGCAGTTCTTC
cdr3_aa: CASSQVGLGGPEGNEQFF

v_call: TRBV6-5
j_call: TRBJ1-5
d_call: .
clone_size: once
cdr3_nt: TGTGCCAGCAGTTACAGGCAGGGCAGTCAGCCCCAGCATTTT
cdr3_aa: CASSYRQGSQPQHF

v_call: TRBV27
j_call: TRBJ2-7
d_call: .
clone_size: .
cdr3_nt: TGTGCCAGCAGTTTAGCTCTGGGCTACGAGCAGTACTTC
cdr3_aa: CASSLALGYEQYF

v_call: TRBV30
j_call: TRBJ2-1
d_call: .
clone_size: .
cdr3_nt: TGTGCCTGGGAAACAGGAATCTCCTACAATGAGCAGTTCTTC
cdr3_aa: CAWETGISYNEQFF

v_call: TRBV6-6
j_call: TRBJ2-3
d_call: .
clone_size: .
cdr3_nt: TGTGCCAGCAGTTCGGGCCTTGAGGGAGATACGCAGTATTTT
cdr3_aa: CASSSGLEGDTQYF

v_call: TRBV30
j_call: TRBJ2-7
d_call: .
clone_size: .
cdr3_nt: TGTGCCTGGAGTGCGAGTCGGGCGGGCAGAACCTACGAGCAGTACTTC
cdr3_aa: CAWSASRAGRTYEQYF

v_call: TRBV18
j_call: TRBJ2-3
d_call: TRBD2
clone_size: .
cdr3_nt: TGTGCCAGCTCACCACCTAGCGGGAGGGCTGAAGATACGCAGTATTTT
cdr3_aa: CASSPPSGRAEDTQYF

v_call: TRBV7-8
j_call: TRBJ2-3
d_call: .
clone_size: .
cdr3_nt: TGTGCCAGCAGGCCTTACGCAATAACAGATACGCAGTATTTT
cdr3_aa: CASRPYAITDTQYF

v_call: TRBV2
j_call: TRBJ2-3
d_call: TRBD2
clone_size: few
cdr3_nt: TGTGCCAGCAGTGGGACTAGCGGCCGCACAGATACGCAGTATTTT
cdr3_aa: CASSGTSGRTDTQYF

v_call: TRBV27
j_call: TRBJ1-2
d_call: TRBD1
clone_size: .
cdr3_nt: TGTGCCAGCAGGCGCAGGGGGCTAGACTATGGCTACACCTTC
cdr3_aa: CASRRRGLDYGYTF

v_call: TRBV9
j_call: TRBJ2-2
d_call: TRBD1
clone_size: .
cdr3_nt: TGTGCCAGCAGCGTGTATCGACAGGGAGCGAACACCGGGGAGCTGTTTTTT
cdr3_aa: CASSVYRQGANTGELFF

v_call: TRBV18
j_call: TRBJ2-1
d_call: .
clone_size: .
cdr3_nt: TGTGCCAGCTCACCTCCCTCGAGCGCCTCCTACAATGAGCAGTTCTTC
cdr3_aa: CASSPPSSASYNEQFF

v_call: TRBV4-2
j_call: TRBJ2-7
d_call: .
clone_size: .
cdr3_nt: TGTGCCAGCAGCCAAGAGTGGGGGCAAAGGACCTACGAGCAGTACTTC
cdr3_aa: CASSQEWGQRTYEQYF

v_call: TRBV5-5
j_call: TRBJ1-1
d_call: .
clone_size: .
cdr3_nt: TGTGCCAGCAGCTTGAAAATGGTGGTGGACACTGAAGCTTTCTTT
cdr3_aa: CASSLKMVVDTEAFF

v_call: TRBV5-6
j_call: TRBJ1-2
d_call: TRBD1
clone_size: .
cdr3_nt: TGTGCCAGCACCCGGGGACAGGGGGGCTATGGCTACACCTTC
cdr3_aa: CASTRGQGGYGYTF

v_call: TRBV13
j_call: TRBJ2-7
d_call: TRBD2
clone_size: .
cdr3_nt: TGTGCCAGCAGCTTAGTCCCCGGGACTAGCGACGAGCAGTACTTC
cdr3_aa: CASSLVPGTSDEQYF

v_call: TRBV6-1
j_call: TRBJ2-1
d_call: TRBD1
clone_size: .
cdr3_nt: TGTGCATTGGACAGGGGTCGTTACAATGAGCAGTTCTTC
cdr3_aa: CALDRGRYNEQFF

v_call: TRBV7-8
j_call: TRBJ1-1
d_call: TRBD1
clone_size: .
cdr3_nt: TGTGCCAGCAGCCGCGGGACAGGGGGCGCCCACACTGAAGCTTTCTTT
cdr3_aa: CASSRGTGGAHTEAFF

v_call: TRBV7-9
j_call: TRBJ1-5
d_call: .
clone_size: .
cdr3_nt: TGTGCCAGCAGCTTAGGGACAACCCATCAGCCCCAGCATTTT
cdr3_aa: CASSLGTTHQPQHF

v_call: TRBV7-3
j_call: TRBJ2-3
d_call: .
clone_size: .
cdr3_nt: TGTGCCAGCAGCTTAACTGGCGGCGGTAGCACAGATACGCAGTATTTT
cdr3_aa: CASSLTGGGSTDTQYF

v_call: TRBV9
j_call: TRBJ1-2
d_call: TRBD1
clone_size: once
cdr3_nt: TGTGCCAGCAACTACCGGGACAGGGACTATGGCTACACCTTC
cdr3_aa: CASNYRDRDYGYTF

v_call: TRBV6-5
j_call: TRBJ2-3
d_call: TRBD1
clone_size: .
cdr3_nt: TGTGCCAGCAGTTACTCTCGGACAGGTAGCACAGATACGCAGTATTTT
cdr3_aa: CASSYSRTGSTDTQYF